This section outlines one T cell receptor (beta chain) sequence together with its context. What it binds is not known. Other DNA sequences in this specimen translate into the identical CDR3. This specimen comes from a study of shared clonotypes between healthy human individuals. Study-level results: Clonotype sharing among donors likely depends on sequencing depth. Sampling included only blood; tissue repertoires likely differ.

Once extracted for a subset, genomic DNA was divided evenly among several immunoSEQ plates. Repertoires were generated with immunoSEQ multiplex PCR, while TCRdb's copy carries only in-frame clones and drops some. The table includes around 500,000 clones, over 60% detected once. Recent vaccinations or acute infections were absent in the healthy HIV-negative adult donors. V dropped 7 bases and J dropped 11 bases, with 17 bases sitting between them. This CDR3 is built from 11 residues. CDR1 and CDR2 (germline): SQVTM, ANQGSEA. This TCR derives from a woman aged 40 to 55 in good health. Some clones in this sample may be carry-over from other donors' samples. Input material: PBMCs. The chain couples TRBV29-1 to TRBJ2-5; D gene uncertain. Here the CDR3 DNA reads TGCAGCGCTGATTCGGGTTATGAGCAGTACTTC. This encodes CSADSGYEQYF.